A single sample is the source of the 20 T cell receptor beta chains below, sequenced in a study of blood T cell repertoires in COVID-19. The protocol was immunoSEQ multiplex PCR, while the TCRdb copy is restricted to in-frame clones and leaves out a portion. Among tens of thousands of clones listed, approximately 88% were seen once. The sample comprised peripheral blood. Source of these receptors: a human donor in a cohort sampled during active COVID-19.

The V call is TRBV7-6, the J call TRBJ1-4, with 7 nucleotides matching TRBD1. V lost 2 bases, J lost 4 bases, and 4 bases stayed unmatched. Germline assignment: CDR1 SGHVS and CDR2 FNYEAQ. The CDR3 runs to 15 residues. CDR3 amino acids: CASSLHRGNNEKLFF. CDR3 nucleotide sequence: TGTGCCAGCAGCTTACACAGGGGAAATAATGAAAAACTGTTTTTT.

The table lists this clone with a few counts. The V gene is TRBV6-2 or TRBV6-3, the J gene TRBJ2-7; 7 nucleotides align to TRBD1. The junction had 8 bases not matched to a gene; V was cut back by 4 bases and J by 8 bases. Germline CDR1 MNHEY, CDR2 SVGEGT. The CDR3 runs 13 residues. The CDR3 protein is CASSFPGQSQQYF. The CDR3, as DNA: TGTGCCAGCAGTTTTCCGGGACAGTCCCAGCAGTACTTC.

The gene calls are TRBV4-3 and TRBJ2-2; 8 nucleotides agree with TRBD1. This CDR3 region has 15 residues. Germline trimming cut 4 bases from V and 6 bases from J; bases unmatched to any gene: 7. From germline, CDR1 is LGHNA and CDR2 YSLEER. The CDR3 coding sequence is TGCGCCAGCAGCCTCGGGCAGGGGGCTGCCGGGGAGCTGTTTTTT. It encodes CASSLGQGAAGELFF.

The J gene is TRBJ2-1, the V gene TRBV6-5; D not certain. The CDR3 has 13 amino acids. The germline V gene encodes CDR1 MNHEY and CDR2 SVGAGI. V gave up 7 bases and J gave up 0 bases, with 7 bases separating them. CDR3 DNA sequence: TGTGCCAGCATTAGAAGCTCCTACAATGAGCAGTTCTTC. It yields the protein CASIRSSYNEQFF.

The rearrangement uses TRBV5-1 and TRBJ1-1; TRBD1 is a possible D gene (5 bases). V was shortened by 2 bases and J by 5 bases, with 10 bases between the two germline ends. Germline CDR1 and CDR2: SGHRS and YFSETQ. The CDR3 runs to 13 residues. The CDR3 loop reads CASSFRVGTEAFF. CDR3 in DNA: TGCGCCAGCAGCTTCAGGGTTGGGACTGAAGCTTTCTTT.

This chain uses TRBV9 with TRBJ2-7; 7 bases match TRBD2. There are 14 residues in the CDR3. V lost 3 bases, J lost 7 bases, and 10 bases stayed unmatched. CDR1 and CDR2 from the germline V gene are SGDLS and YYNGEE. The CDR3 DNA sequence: TGTGCCAGCAGCGCCGACTTAGCGGGCTGGGAGCAGTACTTC. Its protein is CASSADLAGWEQYF. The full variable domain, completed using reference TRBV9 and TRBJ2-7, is DSGVTQTPKHLITATGQRVTLRCSPRSGDLSVYWYQQSLDQGLQFLIQYYNGEERAKGNILERFSAQQFPDLHSELNLSSLELGDSALYFCASSADLAGWEQYFGPGTRLTVT.

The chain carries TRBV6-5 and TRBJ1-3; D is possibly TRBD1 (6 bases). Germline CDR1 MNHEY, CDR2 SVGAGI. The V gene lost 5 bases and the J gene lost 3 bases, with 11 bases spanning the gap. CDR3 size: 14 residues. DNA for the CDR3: TGTGCCAGCAGTCCGCAGGGGAGTGGAAACACCATATATTTT. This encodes CASSPQGSGNTIYF.

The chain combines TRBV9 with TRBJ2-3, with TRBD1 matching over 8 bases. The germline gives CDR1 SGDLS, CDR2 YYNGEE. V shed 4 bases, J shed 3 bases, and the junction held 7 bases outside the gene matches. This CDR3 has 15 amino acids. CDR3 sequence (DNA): TGTGCCAGCAGCCCCAGGACAGGGAGGACAGATACGCAGTATTTT. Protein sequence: CASSPRTGRTDTQYF.

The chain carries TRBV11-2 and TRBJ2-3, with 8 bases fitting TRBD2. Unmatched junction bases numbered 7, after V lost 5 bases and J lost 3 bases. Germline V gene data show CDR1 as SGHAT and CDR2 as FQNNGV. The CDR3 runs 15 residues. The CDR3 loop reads CASSPPGRGTDTQYF. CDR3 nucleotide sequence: TGTGCCAGCAGCCCTCCCGGGAGGGGGACAGATACGCAGTATTTT.

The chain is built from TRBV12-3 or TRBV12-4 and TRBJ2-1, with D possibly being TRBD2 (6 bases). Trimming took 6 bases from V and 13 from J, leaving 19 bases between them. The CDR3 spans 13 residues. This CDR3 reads CASSRGLGFPQFF. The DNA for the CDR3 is TGTGCCAGCAGCCGGGGGTTGGGGTTCCCCCAGTTCTTC.

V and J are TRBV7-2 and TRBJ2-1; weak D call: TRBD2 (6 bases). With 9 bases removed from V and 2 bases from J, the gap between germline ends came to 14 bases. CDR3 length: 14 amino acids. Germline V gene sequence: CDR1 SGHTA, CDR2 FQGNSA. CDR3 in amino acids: CASHPGRTYNEQFF. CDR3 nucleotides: TGTGCCAGTCACCCGGGGAGGACCTACAATGAGCAGTTCTTC.

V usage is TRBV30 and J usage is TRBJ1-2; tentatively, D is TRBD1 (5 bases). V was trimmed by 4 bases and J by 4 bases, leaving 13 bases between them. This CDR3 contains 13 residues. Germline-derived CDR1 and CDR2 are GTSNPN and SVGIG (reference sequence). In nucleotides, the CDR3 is TGTGCCTGGAAATTAAGGGGCTCCTATGGCTACACCTTC. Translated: CAWKLRGSYGYTF.

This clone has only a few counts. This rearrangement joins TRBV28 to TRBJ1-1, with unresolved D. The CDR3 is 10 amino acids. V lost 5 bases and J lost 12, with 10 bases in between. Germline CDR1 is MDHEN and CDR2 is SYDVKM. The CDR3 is CASSHSKTFF. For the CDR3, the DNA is TGTGCCAGCAGTCACTCGAAGACTTTCTTT.

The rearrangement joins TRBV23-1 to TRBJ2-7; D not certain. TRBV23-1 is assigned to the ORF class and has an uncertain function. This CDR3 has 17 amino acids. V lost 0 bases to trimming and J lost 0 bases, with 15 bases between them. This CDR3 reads CASSQSLPPGASYEQYF. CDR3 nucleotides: TGCGCCAGCAGTCAATCATTACCCCCAGGCGCCTCCTACGAGCAGTACTTC.

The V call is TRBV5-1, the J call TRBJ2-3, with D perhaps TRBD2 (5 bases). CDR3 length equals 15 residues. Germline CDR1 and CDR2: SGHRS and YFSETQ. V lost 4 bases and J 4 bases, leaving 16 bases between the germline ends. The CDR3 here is CASSPEGRAADTQYF. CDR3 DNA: TGCGCCAGCAGCCCCGAGGGTCGAGCGGCAGATACGCAGTATTTT.

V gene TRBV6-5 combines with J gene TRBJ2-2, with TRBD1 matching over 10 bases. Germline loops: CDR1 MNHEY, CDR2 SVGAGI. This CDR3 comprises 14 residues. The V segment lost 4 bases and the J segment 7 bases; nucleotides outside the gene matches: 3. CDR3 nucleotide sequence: TGTGCCAGCAGTTCGACAGGGGGCCACGGGGAGCTGTTTTTT. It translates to CASSSTGGHGELFF.

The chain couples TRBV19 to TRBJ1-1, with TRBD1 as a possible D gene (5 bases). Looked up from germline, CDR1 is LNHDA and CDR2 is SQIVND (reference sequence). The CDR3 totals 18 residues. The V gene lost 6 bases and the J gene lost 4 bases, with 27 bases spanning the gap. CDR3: CASSPAEYWGAVATEAFF. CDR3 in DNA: TGTGCCAGTAGCCCCGCGGAGTATTGGGGCGCCGTGGCCACTGAAGCTTTCTTT.

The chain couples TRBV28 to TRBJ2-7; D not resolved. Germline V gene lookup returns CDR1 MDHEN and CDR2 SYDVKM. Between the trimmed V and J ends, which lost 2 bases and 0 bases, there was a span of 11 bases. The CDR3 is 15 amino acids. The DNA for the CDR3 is TGTGCCAGCAGTTTAGGTCCGGGTAGCTCCTACGAGCAGTACTTC. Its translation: CASSLGPGSSYEQYF.

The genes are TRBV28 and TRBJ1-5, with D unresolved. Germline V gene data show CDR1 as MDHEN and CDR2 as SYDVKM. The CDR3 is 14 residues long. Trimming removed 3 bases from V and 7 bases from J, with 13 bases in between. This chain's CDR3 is CASSLVGPGQPQHF. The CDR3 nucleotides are TGTGCCAGCAGTTTGGTTGGCCCCGGGCAGCCCCAGCATTTT.

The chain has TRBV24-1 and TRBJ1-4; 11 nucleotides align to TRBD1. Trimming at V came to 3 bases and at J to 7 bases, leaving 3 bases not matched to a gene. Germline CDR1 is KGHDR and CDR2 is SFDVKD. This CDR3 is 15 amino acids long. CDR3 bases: TGTGCCACCAGTGATAAGGGGACAGGGGGTGAAAAACTGTTTTTT. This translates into CATSDKGTGGEKLFF.